Each of the 29 T cell receptor beta chains below was sequenced from the same sample in a study of long-term antiretroviral therapy in people with HIV (dated 2022 in TCRdb). The immunoSEQ hsTCRB v3.0 assay was used at survey level resolution to sequence the TRB variable region. TCRdb stores this immuneACCESS table with in-frame sequences only. Part of the clones is absent; in the studies checked, under half of the shortfall reflects unresolved V genes, and no reason is known for the rest. The table for this sample lists 20,000 to 25,000 clones; roughly four fifths of them were counted only once. Around 7.2% of the sample comes from the top ten. Here the sequenced sample was unsorted PBMCs, taken 1.5 years after starting antiretroviral therapy. The receptor source for this set is a man between 25 and 39 years old with HIV.

CDR3 nucleotide sequence: TGCGCCAGCAGCCAAGATAGGGGCCCGTCCTACGAGCAGTACTTC. Its protein is CASSQDRGPSYEQYF. This rearrangement joins TRBV4-3 to TRBJ2-7; possible D gene TRBD1, 5 bases. The ends were cut back, 0 bases at V and 1 base at J, with 10 bases in the middle. Germline CDR1 reads LGHNA; CDR2 reads YSLEER. The length of the CDR3 is 15 residues.

V is TRBV7-2 and J is TRBJ2-2, with TRBD2 identical over 7 bases. The CDR3 is 16 residues long. CDR1 SGHTA and CDR2 FQGNSA come from the germline V gene. The V segment lost 7 bases and the J segment 4 bases; nucleotides outside the gene matches: 12. CDR3 bases: TGTGCCAGCACGGCAGGACCCCGCGGGGGCACCGGGGAGCTGTTTTTT. It yields the protein CASTAGPRGGTGELFF.

In nucleotides, the CDR3 is TGTGCCAGTAGTATTGGACAGAACTACAATGAGCAGTTCTTC. Its translation: CASSIGQNYNEQFF. The chain links TRBV19 to TRBJ2-1, with D possibly matching TRBD1 (6 bases). The V gene lost 3 bases and the J gene lost 3 bases, with 9 bases spanning the gap. This CDR3 has 14 amino acids. The germline V gene has CDR1 LNHDA and CDR2 SQIVND (reference sequence).

The chain uses TRBV28 and TRBJ1-1, with D tentatively TRBD1 (5 bases). The V gene's germline CDR1 is MDHEN and CDR2 SYDVKM. The CDR3 totals 14 residues. The germline V and J ends were trimmed by 6 bases and 4 bases, with 15 bases remaining between them. This CDR3 reads CASRPAGVGTEAFF. The CDR3 DNA reads TGTGCCAGCAGGCCAGCGGGGGTTGGCACTGAAGCTTTCTTT.

This clone was observed a handful of times. This CDR3 reads CATRDPSEQYF. Written as DNA, the CDR3 is TGTGCCACCAGGGACCCTTCCGAGCAGTACTTC. This sequence joins TRBV28 and TRBJ2-7; D may correspond to TRBD1 or TRBD2 (5 bases each). V dropped 10 bases and J dropped 6 bases, with 13 bases sitting between them. The CDR3 extends over 11 amino acids. In germline, CDR1 is MDHEN, CDR2 SYDVKM.

The V gene is TRBV5-4, the J gene TRBJ2-7, with D possibly TRBD2 on 7 matching bases. Germline CDR1 is SGHNT and CDR2 is YYREEE (reference sequence). There are 16 residues in the CDR3. The V end was cut by 4 bases, the J end by 5 bases, with 22 bases between. CDR3: CASSRKSGGSRDEQYF. The CDR3 region has the DNA TGTGCCAGCAGCCGGAAATCGGGGGGCTCACGCGACGAGCAGTACTTC.

The chain combines TRBV7-9 with TRBJ2-3, with a weak D call TRBD1 (6 bases). Germline assignment: CDR1 SEHNR and CDR2 FQNEAQ (reference sequence). The CDR3 covers 15 residues. Trimming took off 2 bases at V and 3 bases at J, with 12 bases between the two ends. CDR3 DNA sequence: TGTGCCAGCAGCTTAACGAGGGGGAGAACAGATACGCAGTATTTT. Its protein is CASSLTRGRTDTQYF.

This clone was seen a few times. The chain carries TRBV7-7 and TRBJ1-1; unclear D gene. Trimming pared 4 bases from V and 1 base from J, leaving 7 bases between. The CDR3 extends over 13 amino acids. Germline CDR1 and CDR2: SSHAT and FNYEAQ (reference sequence). The CDR3 sequence: CASSSNTNTEAFF. The CDR3 DNA reads as TGTGCCAGCAGCTCGAACACGAACACTGAAGCTTTCTTT.

This sequence joins TRBV27 and TRBJ1-2; D is possibly TRBD1 (5 bases). CDR3 length equals 13 residues. The V end was cut by 0 bases, the J end by 7 bases, with 9 bases between. Germline assignment: CDR1 MNHEY and CDR2 SMNVEV (reference sequence). The CDR3: CASSLSQGGGYTF. In DNA form, the CDR3 reads TGTGCCAGCAGTTTATCCCAGGGAGGTGGCTACACCTTC.

This clone was seen once. This rearrangement joins TRBV14 to TRBJ2-1, with 8 bases fitting TRBD1. This CDR3 has 14 amino acids. Germline V CDR1 and CDR2: SGHDN, FVKESK. The junction had 7 bases not matched to a gene; V was cut back by 5 bases and J by 7 bases. The CDR3 DNA is TGTGCCAGCAGCGGTACAGGGGGGTCTAATGAGCAGTTCTTC. This translates into CASSGTGGSNEQFF.

The CDR3 nucleotides are TGTGCCAGCGGAATGGCGGGAGGGTACGAGCAGTACTTC. Amino acids: CASGMAGGYEQYF. V and J are TRBV6-1 and TRBJ2-7; 9 bases fit TRBD2. This CDR3 region has 13 residues. The V gene's germline CDR1 is MNHNS and CDR2 SASEGT. V was pared by 8 bases and J by 4 bases, with 6 bases of the junction left unmatched.

V usage is TRBV30 and J usage is TRBJ2-1, with D possibly being TRBD2 (6 bases). CDR1 and CDR2 (germline): GTSNPN, SVGIG (reference sequence). V was clipped by 3 bases and J by 0 bases, with 24 bases between them. CDR3 length: 19 amino acids. The CDR3 sequence is CAWSSGEVHEIGSYNEQFF. The CDR3 coding sequence is TGTGCCTGGAGCTCTGGGGAGGTCCACGAGATCGGCTCCTACAATGAGCAGTTCTTC.

This chain connects TRBV28 to TRBJ2-7; the D is unclear. CDR3 length: 12 amino acids. Trimming stripped 3 bases from V and 3 bases from J, with 6 bases between. The germline V gene has CDR1 MDHEN and CDR2 SYDVKM. This chain's CDR3 is CASSFLNYEQYF. The CDR3, as DNA: TGTGCCAGCAGTTTCCTTAACTACGAGCAGTACTTC.

V gene TRBV4-2 combines with J gene TRBJ2-7; 10 bases fit TRBD1. CDR1 is LGHNA, CDR2 YNFKEQ, per germline. This CDR3 spans 15 amino acids. The V gene end was trimmed by 1 base and the J gene end by 0 bases; junction bases not matched to a gene: 0. The CDR3 region is CASSQGTGGSYEQYF. The CDR3 DNA reads TGTGCCAGCAGCCAAGGGACAGGGGGCTCCTACGAGCAGTACTTC.

This clone is termed medium-sized. The J gene is TRBJ2-1, the V gene TRBV5-6; D is ambiguous. CDR3 length equals 15 residues. CDR1 is SGHDT and CDR2 is YYEEEE in the germline V gene. The germline V and J ends were trimmed by 4 bases and 0 bases, with 11 bases remaining between them. CDR3 nucleotides: TGTGCCAGCAGCGCCGACCTGAGCTCCTACAATGAGCAGTTCTTC. Protein product: CASSADLSSYNEQFF. Variable domain in full (rest from reference TRBV5-6 and TRBJ2-1): DAGVTQSPTHLIKTRGQQVTLRCSPKSGHDTVSWYQQALGQGPQFIFQYYEEEERQRGNFPDRFSGHQFPNYSSELNVNALLLGDSALYLCASSADLSSYNEQFFGPGTRLTVL.

In DNA form, the CDR3 reads TGTGCCAGCAGCGCGGCGGCTGACAGGTGGAGGACCGGGGAGCTGTTTTTT. It specifies CASSAAADRWRTGELFF. The chain has TRBV5-4 and TRBJ2-2; possible D gene TRBD1, 6 bases. Germline V CDR1 and CDR2: SGHNT, YYREEE (reference sequence). The CDR3 contains 17 residues. Trimming removed 4 bases at V and 5 bases at J, with 21 bases between.

V and J are TRBV10-2 and TRBJ2-2; D is possibly TRBD2 (6 bases). Trimming cost V 1 base and J 2 bases, with 11 bases left between them. The CDR3 contains 16 residues. Germline assignment: CDR1 WSHSY and CDR2 SAAADI. CDR3 bases: TGCGCCAGCAGTGAGTATCCAGCGGGCAACACCGGGGAGCTGTTTTTT. Translated, it gives CASSEYPAGNTGELFF.

The chain couples TRBV5-1 to TRBJ2-7; no reliable D call. This CDR3 is built from 15 residues. CDR1 is SGHRS, CDR2 YFSETQ, per germline. Trimming removed 5 bases from V and 4 bases from J, with 19 bases in between. For the CDR3, the DNA is TGCGCCAGCAGGGGTGGTCAGACCCTTACATACGAGCAGTACTTC. This codes for CASRGGQTLTYEQYF.

In its sample, this clone was seen a few times. The V gene is TRBV4-1, the J gene TRBJ2-7; D may correspond to TRBD1 or TRBD2 (5 bases each). CDR1 and CDR2 (germline): MGHRA, YSYEKL. V was clipped by 2 bases and J by 3 bases, with 11 bases between them. The CDR3 covers 14 residues. Here the CDR3 DNA reads TGCGCCAGCAGCCAATGGGGCGCGGGCTACGAGCAGTACTTC. Residues: CASSQWGAGYEQYF.

The rearrangement links TRBV6-1 to TRBJ2-3; 7 bases fit TRBD2. CDR1 is MNHNS, CDR2 SASEGT, per germline. This CDR3 contains 14 residues. The junction had 6 bases not matched to a gene; V was cut back by 7 bases and J by 2 bases. DNA for the CDR3: TGTGCCAGCATTCCCGGGAGGAACACAGATACGCAGTATTTT. This encodes CASIPGRNTDTQYF.

The CDR3 loop reads CASSHGGSVYGYTF. Written as DNA, the CDR3 is TGTGCCAGCAGTCATGGGGGTAGCGTTTATGGCTACACCTTC. The chain carries TRBV7-9 and TRBJ1-2, with D possibly matching TRBD1 (5 bases). V was clipped by 6 bases and J by 5 bases, with 16 bases between them. There are 14 residues in the CDR3. The germline V gene encodes CDR1 SEHNR and CDR2 FQNEAQ (reference sequence).

The chain employs TRBV30 and TRBJ1-1; unclear D gene. V shed 0 bases and J shed 1 base, with 9 bases lying between them. The germline V gene encodes CDR1 GTSNPN and CDR2 SVGIG (reference sequence). This CDR3 comprises 14 residues. The CDR3 reads CAWSVGSSNTEAFF. Written as DNA, the CDR3 is TGTGCCTGGAGTGTGGGGAGCTCGAACACTGAAGCTTTCTTT.

The chain links TRBV27 to TRBJ2-3; 11 bases line up with TRBD1. V lost 6 bases to trimming and J lost 5 bases; unmatched junction nucleotides: 4. Germline V gene sequence: CDR1 MNHEY, CDR2 SMNVEV (reference sequence). The CDR3 totals 14 residues. In DNA, the CDR3 is TGTGCCAGCAGCCGGACAGGGGGCCAAGATACGCAGTATTTT. Protein: CASSRTGGQDTQYF.

This chain connects TRBV4-3 to TRBJ1-2, with no clear D. CDR3 size: 15 residues. CDR1 is LGHNA, CDR2 YSLEER, per germline. V was trimmed by 0 bases and J by 4 bases, leaving 12 bases between them. DNA for the CDR3: TGCGCCAGCAGCCAAGATTCAGCCTCTCGCTATGGCTACACCTTC. Amino acids: CASSQDSASRYGYTF.

The chain recombines TRBV7-2 with TRBJ2-7; no clear D. V gave up 1 base and J gave up 2 bases, with 9 bases separating them. Germline assignment: CDR1 SGHTA and CDR2 FQGNSA. The CDR3 covers 14 residues. CDR3 nucleotides: TGTGCCAGCAGCTTAGGGACCCAAGCCTACGAGCAGTACTTC. It specifies CASSLGTQAYEQYF.

V gene TRBV11-2 combines with J gene TRBJ1-1; TRBD1 is a possible D gene (5 bases). The CDR3 has 17 amino acids. V gave up 5 bases and J gave up 0 bases, with 19 bases separating them. Germline V gene data show CDR1 as SGHAT and CDR2 as FQNNGV. CDR3 in amino acids: CASSAKGNGRVNTEAFF. CDR3 bases: TGTGCCAGCAGCGCGAAGGGGAACGGGAGGGTGAACACTGAAGCTTTCTTT.

The chain links TRBV5-5 to TRBJ2-1; 11 bases are a match to TRBD2. The trim removed 4 bases at V and 2 bases at J, leaving 8 bases unmatched. CDR3 length equals 17 residues. The germline gives CDR1 SGHKS, CDR2 YYEKEE (reference sequence). The CDR3 region is CASSPIAGGGAYNEQFF. The CDR3, as DNA: TGTGCCAGCAGCCCTATAGCGGGAGGGGGGGCCTACAATGAGCAGTTCTTC.

The chain links TRBV28 to TRBJ1-2, with TRBD1 identical over 7 bases. This CDR3 region has 15 residues. CDR1 is MDHEN, CDR2 SYDVKM, per germline. V dropped 5 bases and J dropped 3; count of bases not matched to a gene: 9. The CDR3: CASSVQGDSDYGYTF. The CDR3 coding sequence is TGTGCCAGCAGTGTTCAGGGGGACTCGGACTATGGCTACACCTTC.

The V gene is TRBV7-2, the J gene TRBJ2-5; unclear D gene. Trimming pared 3 bases from V and 5 bases from J, leaving 13 bases between. The CDR3 consists of 14 residues. Germline lookup yields CDR1 SGHTA and CDR2 FQGNSA. The CDR3 DNA is TGTGCCAGCAGCTTCTCCGGAAAGGTGGAGACCCAGTACTTC. Translated: CASSFSGKVETQYF.